The sequence of this TCR beta chain was determined in a study of T cell responses to AZD1222 COVID-19 vaccine. Findings and caveats of the study: Most donors were white British, females outnumbered males, and clonal diversity was possibly underestimated.

Profiled with immunoSEQ multiplex PCR; TCRdb holds only in-frame clones, not every one. This table holds fewer than 120,000 clones, about 85% found once. Germline V gives CDR1 SGHNT, CDR2 YYREEE (reference sequence). Trimming took 4 bases from V and 5 from J; bases not matched to a gene: 8. The CDR3 covers 14 residues. This clone has only one observation. Antigen specificity is unknown. Sequences were derived from peripheral blood, sampled on day 0 of AZD1222 vaccination. The chain joins TRBV5-4 to TRBJ2-7, with 8 bases fitting TRBD1. The clonotype comes from an adult in good health. The CDR3 nucleotides read TGTGCCAGCAGCCCCCAGGGGGCTTTCCACGAGCAGTACTTC. Translated, it gives CASSPQGAFHEQYF.